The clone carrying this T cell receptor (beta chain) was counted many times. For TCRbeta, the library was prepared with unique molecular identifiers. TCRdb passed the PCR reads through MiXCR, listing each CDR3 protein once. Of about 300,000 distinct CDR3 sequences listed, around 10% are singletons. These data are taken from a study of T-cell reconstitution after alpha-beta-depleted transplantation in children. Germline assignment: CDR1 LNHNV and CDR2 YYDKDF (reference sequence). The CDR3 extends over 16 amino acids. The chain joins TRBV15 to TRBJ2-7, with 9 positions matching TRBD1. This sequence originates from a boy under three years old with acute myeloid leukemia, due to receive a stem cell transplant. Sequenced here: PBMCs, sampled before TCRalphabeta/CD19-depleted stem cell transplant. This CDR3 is CASSTRDRVAPYEQYF. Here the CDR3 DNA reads TGTGCTTCCAGCACCCGGGACAGGGTGGCCCCTTACGAGCAGTACTTC. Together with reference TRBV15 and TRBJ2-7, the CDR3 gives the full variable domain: DAMVIQNPRYQVTQFGKPVTLSCSQTLNHNVMYWYQQKSSQAPKLLFHYYDKDFNNEADTPDNFQSRRPNTSFCFLDIRSPGLGDTAMYLCASSTRDRVAPYEQYFGPGTRLTVT.